Shown below are 15 T cell receptor beta chains from a single sample sequenced in a study of T cell responses to AZD1222 COVID-19 vaccine. Produced via immunoSEQ multiplex PCR; TCRdb's table is partial and in-frame only. Of about 100,000 clones detected, approximately 91% appear once; the ten largest clones hold roughly 2.8%. Here the sequenced sample was peripheral blood, taken on day 0 of AZD1222 vaccination. These receptors were collected from an adult in good health.

The rearrangement links TRBV18 to TRBJ1-2; 8 nucleotides agree with TRBD1. The CDR3 covers 15 residues. Per the germline V gene, CDR1 is KGHSH and CDR2 is LQKENI. V trimming: 4 bases; J trimming: 6 bases; junction bases outside the gene matches: 10. The CDR3 spells CASSQAMSGGDGYTF. The DNA for the CDR3 is TGTGCCAGCTCACAAGCAATGTCAGGGGGCGATGGCTACACCTTC.

This chain links TRBV6-4 with TRBJ1-1; D perhaps matches TRBD1 (6 bases). Trimming took 6 bases from V and 3 from J, leaving 11 bases between them. The CDR3 spans 13 residues. Germline V lookup: CDR1 MRHNA, CDR2 SNTAGT. The CDR3 loop is CASSHREDTEAFF. In DNA, the CDR3 is TGTGCCAGCAGCCACAGGGAAGACACTGAAGCTTTCTTT.

The V and J genes are TRBV19 and TRBJ2-1, with TRBD2 matching 14 bases. The CDR3 has 17 residues. The germline V gene has CDR1 LNHDA and CDR2 SQIVND (reference sequence). The V and J ends lost 8 bases and 8 bases, in that order; junction bases with no gene match: 14. This CDR3 is CASRDIGLAGGRDEQFF. CDR3 in DNA: TGTGCCAGTCGCGACATAGGACTAGCGGGGGGTAGAGATGAGCAGTTCTTC. Drawing the rest from reference TRBV19 and TRBJ2-1, the complete variable domain is DGGITQSPKYLFRKEGQNVTLSCEQNLNHDAMYWYRQDPGQGLRLIYYSQIVNDFQKGDIAEGYSVSREKKESFPLTVTSAQKNPTAFYLCASRDIGLAGGRDEQFFGPGTRLTVL.

DNA for the CDR3: TGTGCCAGCAGTGTCAGACTAGCGGGGGGGCCGTACCAAGAGACCCAGTACTTC. Protein product: CASSVRLAGGPYQETQYF. The gene calls are TRBV6-1 and TRBJ2-5; 14 nucleotides align to TRBD2. The J segment lost 0 bases and the V segment lost 4 bases, leaving 7 bases of the junction unmatched. Germline V lookup: CDR1 MNHNS, CDR2 SASEGT. This CDR3 is 18 amino acids long.

This clone has a handful of counts. CDR3 region: CASRSRVGPEAFF. Written as DNA, the CDR3 is TGTGCCAGCAGGTCTAGAGTGGGTCCTGAAGCTTTCTTT. V and J are TRBV7-2 and TRBJ1-1; no firm D call. The CDR3 spans 13 residues. Germline CDR1 is SGHTA and CDR2 is FQGNSA. V dropped 6 bases and J dropped 6 bases, with 14 bases sitting between them.

The chain employs TRBV19 and TRBJ1-6, with D unclear. Germline V gene lookup returns CDR1 LNHDA and CDR2 SQIVND (reference sequence). The CDR3 covers 14 residues. The germline V and J ends were trimmed by 3 bases and 7 bases, with 10 bases remaining between them. The CDR3 DNA follows: TGTGCCAGTAGTATTAGGGAAAGGAATTCACCCCTCCACTTT. Translated, it gives CASSIRERNSPLHF.

This clone has a single count. V and J are TRBV25-1 and TRBJ1-1; D is undetermined. The CDR3 is 11 amino acids. The ends were cut back, 7 bases at V and 7 bases at J, with 10 bases in the middle. Germline CDR1 is MGHDK and CDR2 is SYGVNS. CDR3 nucleotide sequence: TGTGCCAGCACCAACGTGGGTGAAGCTTTCTTT. This sequence encodes CASTNVGEAFF.

The V and J genes are TRBV11-3 and TRBJ2-1; TRBD2 matches 15 bases. Germline V lookup: CDR1 SGHNT, CDR2 YENEEA. The CDR3 spans 16 residues. J lost 6 bases, V lost 5 bases, and 5 bases had no gene match. The CDR3 is CASSTRTSGGVNEQFF. The CDR3 coding sequence is TGTGCCAGCAGCACCAGGACTAGCGGGGGGGTCAATGAGCAGTTCTTC.

The chain is built from TRBV19 and TRBJ2-2; D is perhaps TRBD1 or TRBD2 (5 bases each). Germline CDR1 reads LNHDA; CDR2 reads SQIVND (reference sequence). V was trimmed by 7 bases and J by 4 bases, leaving 13 bases between them. This CDR3 region has 14 residues. The CDR3 DNA reads as TGTGCCAGTACGGGGCAGGGTTCCACCGGGGAGCTGTTTTTT. Protein product: CASTGQGSTGELFF.

The chain employs TRBV11-3 and TRBJ1-1; perhaps TRBD1 as D (5 bases). The CDR3 length is 12 residues. Germline-derived CDR1 and CDR2 are SGHNT and YENEEA. V lost 1 base and J lost 10, with 10 bases in between. This CDR3 is CASSLGGARAFF. CDR3 bases: TGTGCCAGCAGCTTAGGAGGGGCGCGAGCTTTCTTT.

The chain couples TRBV18 to TRBJ1-3; D perhaps matches TRBD1 (5 bases). Germline V lookup: CDR1 KGHSH, CDR2 LQKENI. The CDR3 contains 13 residues. Trimming took off 5 bases at V and 6 bases at J, with 11 bases between the two ends. The CDR3: CASSNPRENTIYF. DNA for the CDR3: TGTGCCAGCTCAAACCCCAGGGAAAACACCATATATTTT.

The rearrangement uses TRBV25-1 and TRBJ2-4; possible D gene TRBD1, 8 bases. CDR1 is MGHDK and CDR2 is SYGVNS in the germline V gene. The CDR3 has 18 amino acids. Trimming shortened V by 0 bases and J by 0 bases, and 15 bases separated the two germline ends. CDR3 nucleotides: TGTGCCAGCAGTGAATATGGCACAGGGGGGGTAGCCAAAAACATTCAGTACTTC. Protein: CASSEYGTGGVAKNIQYF.

The J gene is TRBJ2-6, the V gene TRBV19, with a possible D match to TRBD2 (5 bases). Trimming took off 11 bases at V and 3 bases at J, with 14 bases between the two ends. Germline CDR1 is LNHDA and CDR2 is SQIVND (reference sequence). This CDR3 has 14 residues. CDR3 sequence: CASKARGGANVLTF. The CDR3 DNA sequence: TGTGCCTCTAAGGCCCGGGGTGGGGCCAACGTCCTGACTTTC.

This chain's CDR3 is CASSYGVETNEKLFF. Here the CDR3 DNA reads TGTGCCAGCAGTTACGGGGTAGAAACTAATGAAAAACTGTTTTTT. The chain couples TRBV6-5 to TRBJ1-4; D gene ambiguous. This CDR3 region has 15 residues. Germline V gene data show CDR1 as MNHEY and CDR2 as SVGAGI. The ends were cut back, 2 bases at V and 1 base at J, with 8 bases in the middle.

V and J are TRBV5-1 and TRBJ1-2; 7 nucleotides align to TRBD1. The CDR3 covers 13 residues. The germline V gene encodes CDR1 SGHRS and CDR2 YFSETQ. V trimming: 4 bases; J trimming: 4 bases; junction bases outside the gene matches: 4. CDR3 sequence (DNA): TGCGCCAGCAGCCTGGGACAGTCCTATGGCTACACCTTC. Its protein is CASSLGQSYGYTF.